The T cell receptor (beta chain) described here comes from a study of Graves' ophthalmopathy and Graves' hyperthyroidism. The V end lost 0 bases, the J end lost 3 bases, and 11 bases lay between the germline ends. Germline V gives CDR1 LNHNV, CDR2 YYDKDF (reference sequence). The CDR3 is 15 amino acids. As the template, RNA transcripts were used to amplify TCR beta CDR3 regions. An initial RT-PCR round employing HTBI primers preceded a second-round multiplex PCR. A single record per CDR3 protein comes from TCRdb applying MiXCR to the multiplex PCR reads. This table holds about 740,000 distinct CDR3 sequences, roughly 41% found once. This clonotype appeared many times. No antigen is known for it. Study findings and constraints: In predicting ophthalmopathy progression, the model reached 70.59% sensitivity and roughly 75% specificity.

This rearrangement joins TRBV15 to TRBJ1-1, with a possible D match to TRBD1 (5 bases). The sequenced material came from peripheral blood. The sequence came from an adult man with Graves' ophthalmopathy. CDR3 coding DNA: TGTGCCACCAGCAGAGATGGGGCGGCGGACACTGAAGCTTTCTTT. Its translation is CATSRDGAADTEAFF. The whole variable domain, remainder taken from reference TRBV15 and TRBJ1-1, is DAMVIQNPRYQVTQFGKPVTLSCSQTLNHNVMYWYQQKSSQAPKLLFHYYDKDFNNEADTPDNFQSRRPNTSFCFLDIRSPGLGDTAMYLCATSRDGAADTEAFFGQGTRLTVV.